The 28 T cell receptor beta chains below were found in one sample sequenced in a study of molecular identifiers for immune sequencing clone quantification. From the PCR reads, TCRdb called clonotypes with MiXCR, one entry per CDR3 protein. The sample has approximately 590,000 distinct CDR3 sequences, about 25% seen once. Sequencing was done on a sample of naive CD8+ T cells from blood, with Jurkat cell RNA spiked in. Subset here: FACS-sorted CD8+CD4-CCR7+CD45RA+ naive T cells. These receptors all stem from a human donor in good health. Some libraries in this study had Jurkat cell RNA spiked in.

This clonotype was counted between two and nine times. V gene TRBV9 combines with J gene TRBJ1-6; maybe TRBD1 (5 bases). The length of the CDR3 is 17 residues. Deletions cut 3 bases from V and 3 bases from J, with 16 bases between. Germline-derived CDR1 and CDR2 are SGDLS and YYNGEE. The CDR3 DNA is TGTGCCAGCAGCGAGGGACCGGGGGAAGTCTATAATTCACCCCTCCACTTT. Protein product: CASSEGPGEVYNSPLHF.

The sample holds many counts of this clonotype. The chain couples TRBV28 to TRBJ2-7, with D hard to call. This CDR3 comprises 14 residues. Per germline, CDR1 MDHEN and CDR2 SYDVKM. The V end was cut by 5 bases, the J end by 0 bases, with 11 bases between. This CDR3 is CASSEYRASYEQYF. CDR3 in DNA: TGTGCCAGCAGTGAATACAGAGCCTCCTACGAGCAGTACTTC. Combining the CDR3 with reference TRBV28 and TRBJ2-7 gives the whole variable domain DVKVTQSSRYLVKRTGEKVFLECVQDMDHENMFWYRQDPGLGLRLIYFSYDVKMKEKGDIPEGYSVSREKKERFSLILESASTNQTSMYLCASSEYRASYEQYFGPGTRLTVT.

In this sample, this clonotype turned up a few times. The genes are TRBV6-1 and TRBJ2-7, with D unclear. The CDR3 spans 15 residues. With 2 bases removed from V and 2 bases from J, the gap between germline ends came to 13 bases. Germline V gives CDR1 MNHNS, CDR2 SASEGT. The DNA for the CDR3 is TGTGCCAGCAGTGAATTCTTCGAGTATACCTACGAGCAGTACTTC. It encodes CASSEFFEYTYEQYF.

In nucleotides, the CDR3 is TGTGCCAGCACCAACCCCGGGACAGTTAACACTGAAGCTTTCTTT. This gives the protein CASTNPGTVNTEAFF. The V gene is TRBV7-9, the J gene TRBJ1-1, with 7 bases lining up with TRBD1. J lost 2 bases, V lost 7 bases, and 10 bases had no gene match. Germline V gene sequence: CDR1 SEHNR, CDR2 FQNEAQ (reference sequence). The CDR3 loop spans 15 amino acids. Using reference TRBV7-9 and TRBJ1-1 for the parts outside the CDR3, the full variable domain is DTGVSQNPRHKITKRGQNVTFRCDPISEHNRLYWYRQTLGQGPEFLTYFQNEAQLEKSRLLSDRFSAERPKGSFSTLEIQRTEQGDSAMYLCASTNPGTVNTEAFFGQGTRLTVV.

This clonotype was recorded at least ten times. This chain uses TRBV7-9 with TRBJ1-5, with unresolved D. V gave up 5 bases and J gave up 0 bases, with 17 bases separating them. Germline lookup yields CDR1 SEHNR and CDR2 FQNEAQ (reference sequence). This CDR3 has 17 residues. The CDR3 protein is CASSPADDLYSNQPQHF. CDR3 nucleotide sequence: TGTGCCAGCAGCCCAGCGGACGACCTTTATAGCAATCAGCCCCAGCATTTT.

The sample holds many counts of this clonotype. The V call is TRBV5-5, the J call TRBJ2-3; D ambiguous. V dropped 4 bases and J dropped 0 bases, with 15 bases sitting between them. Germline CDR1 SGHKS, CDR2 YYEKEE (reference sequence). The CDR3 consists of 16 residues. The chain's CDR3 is CASSARVYPSTDTQYF. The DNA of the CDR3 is TGTGCCAGCAGCGCCCGGGTATACCCTAGCACAGATACGCAGTATTTT.

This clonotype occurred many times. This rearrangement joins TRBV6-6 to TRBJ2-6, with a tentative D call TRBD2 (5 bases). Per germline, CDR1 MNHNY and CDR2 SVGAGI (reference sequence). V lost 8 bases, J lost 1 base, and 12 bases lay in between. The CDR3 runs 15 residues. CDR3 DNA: TGTGCCAGCGGAGGCCTAGGGTCTGGGGCCAACGTCCTGACTTTC. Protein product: CASGGLGSGANVLTF.

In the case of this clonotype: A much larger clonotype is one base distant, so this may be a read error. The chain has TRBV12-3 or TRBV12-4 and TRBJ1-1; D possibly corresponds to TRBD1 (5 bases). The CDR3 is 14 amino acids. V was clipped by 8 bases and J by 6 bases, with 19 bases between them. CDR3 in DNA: TGTGCCAGCCGGAAAGGAACAGGCAACGCTGAAGCTTTCTTT. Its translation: CASRKGTGNAEAFF.

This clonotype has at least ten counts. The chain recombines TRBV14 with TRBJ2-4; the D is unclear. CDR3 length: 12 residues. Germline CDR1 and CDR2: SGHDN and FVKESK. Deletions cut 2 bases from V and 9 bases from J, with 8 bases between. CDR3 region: CASSQSLAIQYF. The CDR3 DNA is TGTGCCAGCAGCCAATCACTGGCCATTCAGTACTTC.

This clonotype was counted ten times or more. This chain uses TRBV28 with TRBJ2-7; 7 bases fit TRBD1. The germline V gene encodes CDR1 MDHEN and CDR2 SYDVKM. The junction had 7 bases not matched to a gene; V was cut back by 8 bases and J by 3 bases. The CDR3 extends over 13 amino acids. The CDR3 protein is CASQPGQNYEQYF. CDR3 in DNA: TGTGCCAGCCAACCGGGACAGAACTACGAGCAGTACTTC.

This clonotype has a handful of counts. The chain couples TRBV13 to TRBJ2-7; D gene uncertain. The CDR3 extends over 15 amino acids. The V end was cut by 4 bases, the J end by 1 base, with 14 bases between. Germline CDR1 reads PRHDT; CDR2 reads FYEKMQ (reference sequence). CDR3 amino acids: CASSSEKYWSYEQYF. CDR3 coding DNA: TGTGCCAGCAGCTCAGAGAAATACTGGTCCTACGAGCAGTACTTC.

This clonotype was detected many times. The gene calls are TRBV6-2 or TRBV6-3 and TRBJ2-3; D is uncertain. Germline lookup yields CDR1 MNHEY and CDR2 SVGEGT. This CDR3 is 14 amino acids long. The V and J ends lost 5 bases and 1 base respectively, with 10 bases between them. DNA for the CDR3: TGTGCCAGCAGTGCCCCGCCCCGCACAGATACGCAGTATTTT. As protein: CASSAPPRTDTQYF.

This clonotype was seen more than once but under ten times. CDR3 sequence: CASRPPDRVDEQFF. In DNA, the CDR3 is TGTGCCAGCAGACCCCCGGACAGGGTGGATGAGCAGTTCTTC. The chain links TRBV6-2 or TRBV6-3 to TRBJ2-1, with TRBD1 matching over 8 bases. The length of the CDR3 is 14 residues. After removal of 6 bases from V and 8 bases from J, the junction contained 9 bases not matched to a gene. Germline V CDR1 and CDR2: MNHEY, SVGEGT.

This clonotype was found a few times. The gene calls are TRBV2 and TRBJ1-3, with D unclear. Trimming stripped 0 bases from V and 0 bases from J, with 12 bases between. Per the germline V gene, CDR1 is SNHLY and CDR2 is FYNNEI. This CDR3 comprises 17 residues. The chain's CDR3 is CASSEAWQILSGNTIYF. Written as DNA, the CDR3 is TGTGCCAGCAGTGAAGCTTGGCAGATCCTCTCTGGAAACACCATATATTTT. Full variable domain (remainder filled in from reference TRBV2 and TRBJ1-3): EPEVTQTPSHQVTQMGQEVILRCVPISNHLYFYWYRQILGQKVEFLVSFYNNEISEKSEIFDDQFSVERPDGSNFTLKIRSTKLEDSAMYFCASSEAWQILSGNTIYFGEGSWLTVV.

The CDR3 here is CASSQISGRAHNEQFF. The CDR3 DNA reads TGTGCCAGCAGCCAAATTAGCGGGAGGGCCCACAATGAGCAGTTCTTC. The chain has TRBV7-3 and TRBJ2-1; 11 nucleotides match TRBD2. With 5 bases clipped from V and 5 bases from J, the junction kept 8 bases outside the gene matches. The CDR3 runs 16 residues. Germline assignment: CDR1 SGHTA and CDR2 FQGTGA.

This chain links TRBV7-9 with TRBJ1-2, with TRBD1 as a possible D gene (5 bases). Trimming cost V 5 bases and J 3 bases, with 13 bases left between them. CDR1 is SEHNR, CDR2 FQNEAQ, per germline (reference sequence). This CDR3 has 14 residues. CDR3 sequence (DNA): TGTGCCAGCAGCGAAACAGGAACTCACTATGGCTACACCTTC. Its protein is CASSETGTHYGYTF.

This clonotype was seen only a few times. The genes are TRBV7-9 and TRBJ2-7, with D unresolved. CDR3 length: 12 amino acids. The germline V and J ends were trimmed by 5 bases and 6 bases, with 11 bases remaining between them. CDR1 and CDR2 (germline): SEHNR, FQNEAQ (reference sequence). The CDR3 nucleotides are TGTGCCAGCAGCCCCTCTTCTTCCGAGCAGTACTTC. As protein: CASSPSSSEQYF.

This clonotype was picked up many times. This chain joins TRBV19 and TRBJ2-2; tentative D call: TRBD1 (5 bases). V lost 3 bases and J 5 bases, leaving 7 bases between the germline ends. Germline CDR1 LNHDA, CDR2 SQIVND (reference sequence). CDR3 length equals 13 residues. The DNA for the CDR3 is TGTGCCAGTAGTATTGCAGGGACCGGGGAGCTGTTTTTT. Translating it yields CASSIAGTGELFF.

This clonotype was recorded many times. The CDR3: CASSWGQGINEKLFF. DNA for the CDR3: TGTGCCAGCAGCTGGGGACAGGGAATTAATGAAAAACTGTTTTTT. The J gene is TRBJ1-4, the V gene TRBV7-2; 9 positions match TRBD1. J was trimmed by 4 bases and V by 4 bases; bases with no gene match: 4. CDR3 length equals 15 residues. Germline assignment: CDR1 SGHTA and CDR2 FQGNSA. The full variable domain, with the rest looked up from reference TRBV7-2 and TRBJ1-4, is GAGVSQSPSNKVTEKGKDVELRCDPISGHTALYWYRQSLGQGLEFLIYFQGNSAPDKSGLPSDRFSAERTGGSVSTLTIQRTQQEDSAVYLCASSWGQGINEKLFFGSGTQLSVL.

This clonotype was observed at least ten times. CDR3 loop: CSVVPTGQILTDTQYF. The CDR3 DNA is TGCAGCGTTGTACCCACGGGACAGATCTTAACGGATACGCAGTATTTT. The rearrangement uses TRBV29-1 and TRBJ2-3, with 7 bases aligning to TRBD1. The CDR3 loop spans 16 amino acids. Looked up from germline, CDR1 is SQVTM and CDR2 is ANQGSEA. The V segment lost 4 bases and the J segment 6 bases; nucleotides outside the gene matches: 16.

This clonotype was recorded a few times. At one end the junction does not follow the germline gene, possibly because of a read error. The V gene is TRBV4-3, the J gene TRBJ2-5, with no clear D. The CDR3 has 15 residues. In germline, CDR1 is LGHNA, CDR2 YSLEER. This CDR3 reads CASSKDVGNQETQYF. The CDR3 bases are TGCGCCAGCAGCAAAGATGTTGGCAACCAAGAGACCCAGTACTTC.

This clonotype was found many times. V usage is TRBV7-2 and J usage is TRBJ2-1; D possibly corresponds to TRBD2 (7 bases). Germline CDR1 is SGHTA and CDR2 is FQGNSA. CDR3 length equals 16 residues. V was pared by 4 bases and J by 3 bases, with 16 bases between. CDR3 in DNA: TGTGCCAGCAGCTCAGACGCGGGGGCCCTCTACAATGAGCAGTTCTTC. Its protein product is CASSSDAGALYNEQFF. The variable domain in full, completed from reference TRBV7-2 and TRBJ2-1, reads GAGVSQSPSNKVTEKGKDVELRCDPISGHTALYWYRQSLGQGLEFLIYFQGNSAPDKSGLPSDRFSAERTGGSVSTLTIQRTQQEDSAVYLCASSSDAGALYNEQFFGPGTRLTVL.

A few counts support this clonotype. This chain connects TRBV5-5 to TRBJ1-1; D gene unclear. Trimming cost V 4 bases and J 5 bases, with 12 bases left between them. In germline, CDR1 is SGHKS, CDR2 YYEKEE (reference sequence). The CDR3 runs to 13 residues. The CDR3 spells CASSQWRHTEAFF. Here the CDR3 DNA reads TGTGCCAGCAGCCAGTGGAGGCATACTGAAGCTTTCTTT.

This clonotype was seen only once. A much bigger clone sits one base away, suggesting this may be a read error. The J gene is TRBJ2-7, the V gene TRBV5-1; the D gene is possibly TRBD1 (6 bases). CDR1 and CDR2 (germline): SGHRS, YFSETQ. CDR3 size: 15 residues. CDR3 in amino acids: CTSSLAPAGAGEQYF. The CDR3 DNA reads TGCACCAGCAGCTTGGCCCCGGCAGGGGCTGGCGAGCAGTACTTC.

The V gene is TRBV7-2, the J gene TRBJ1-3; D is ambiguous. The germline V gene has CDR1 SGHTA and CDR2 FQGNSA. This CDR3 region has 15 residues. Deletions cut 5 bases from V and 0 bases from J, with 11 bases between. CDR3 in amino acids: CASSPALPSGNTIYF. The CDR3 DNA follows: TGTGCCAGCAGCCCCGCCCTCCCCTCTGGAAACACCATATATTTT.

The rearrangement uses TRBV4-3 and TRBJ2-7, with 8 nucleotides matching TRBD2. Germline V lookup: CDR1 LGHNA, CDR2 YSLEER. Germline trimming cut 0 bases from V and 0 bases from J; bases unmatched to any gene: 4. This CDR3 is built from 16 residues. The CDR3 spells CASSQDPSGSSYEQYF. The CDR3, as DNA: TGCGCCAGCAGCCAAGATCCAAGCGGGAGCTCCTACGAGCAGTACTTC.

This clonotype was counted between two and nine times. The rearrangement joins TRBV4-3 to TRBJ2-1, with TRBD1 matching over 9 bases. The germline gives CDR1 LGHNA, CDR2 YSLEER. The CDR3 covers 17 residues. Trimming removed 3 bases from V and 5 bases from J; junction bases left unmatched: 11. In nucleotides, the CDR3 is TGCGCCAGCAGCCAGCAACTGACGGGACAGGGCAACAATGAGCAGTTCTTC. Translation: CASSQQLTGQGNNEQFF.

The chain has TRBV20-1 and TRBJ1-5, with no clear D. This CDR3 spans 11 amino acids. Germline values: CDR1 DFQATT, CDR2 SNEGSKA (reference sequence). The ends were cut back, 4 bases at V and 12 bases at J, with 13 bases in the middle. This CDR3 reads CSAITGFFQHF. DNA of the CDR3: TGCAGTGCTATTACGGGCTTTTTCCAGCATTTT.